This T cell receptor beta chain was retrieved from a study of lymphopenia after photon versus proton radiotherapy. This table comes from immunoSEQ multiplex PCR, and its TCRdb copy is limited to in-frame clones, with some not included. The sample lists tens of thousands of clones, 86% seen once, with over 9% in the top ten. The trim removed 6 bases at V and 0 bases at J, leaving 3 bases unmatched. CDR1 and CDR2 from the germline V gene are SNHLY and FYNNEI. This CDR3 contains 14 residues. Study outcomes and limitations: Better survival with proton therapy was suggested as possible, not demonstrated. Under photons, naive T cells and diversity fell while effector/memory populations rose. Oligoclonal CD8+ Temra expansion after nadir drove photon patients' diversity drop.

On this clone itself: What it binds is unknown.

The sample was peripheral blood, taken from a patient treated with proton-based radiotherapy. This receptor was obtained from a woman aged 70 to 79 with pancreatic cancer. Some clones in this sample may be carry-over from other donors' samples. The V gene is TRBV2, the J gene TRBJ2-7, with 9 positions matching TRBD1. DNA of the CDR3: TGTGCCAGCAGGACAGGGGGGAGCTCCTACGAGCAGTACTTC. The encoded protein is CASRTGGSSYEQYF. Combining the CDR3 with reference TRBV2 and TRBJ2-7 gives the whole variable domain EPEVTQTPSHQVTQMGQEVILRCVPISNHLYFYWYRQILGQKVEFLVSFYNNEISEKSEIFDDQFSVERPDGSNFTLKIRSTKLEDSAMYFCASRTGGSSYEQYFGPGTRLTVT.